A selection of T cell receptor beta chains follows, all from one sample in a study of human T cells and chemical hapten exposure. TCRdb redid the calling of the RACE reads with MiXCR, one entry per CDR3 protein. In the table there are about 380,000 distinct CDR3 sequences, roughly 5.3% of which are singletons. Sequenced material: whole blood, taken in connection with sensitization to the hapten diphenylcyclopropenone (DPC). All receptors derive from a woman in her forties or fifties with alopecia areata. Some clones in this sample may be carry-over from other donors' samples. CDR3s include the opening cysteine and the closing phenylalanine or tryptophan. A D gene is named only where the DNA matches it firmly. Size is stated for part of the rows, as once, few or many counts, or as a class when the clone is expanded.

size,D,J,V,DNA,CDR3
NA,NA,TRBJ1-3,TRBV28,TGTGCCAGCAAACCGGCGGACTCTGGAAACACCATATATTTT,CASKPADSGNTIYF
few,NA,TRBJ2-1,TRBV1,TGCACCAGCGCTAAAGCGGGAGACGCCTGCAATGAGCAGTTCTTC,CTSAKAGDACNEQFF
many,TRBD2,TRBJ2-3,TRBV6-2/TRBV6-3,TGTGCCAGCAGTCCGGGGGAGGGGAGTTGGACAGATACGCAGTATTTT,CASSPGEGSWTDTQYF
many,NA,TRBJ2-5,TRBV11-2,TGTGCCAGCAGCTTAACCCCAGGGACCCAAGAGACCCAGTACTTC,CASSLTPGTQETQYF
NA,TRBD1,TRBJ2-1,TRBV20-1,TGCAGTGCTGGGGACAGGAATCGTATTGAGCAGTTCTTC,CSAGDRNRIEQFF
many,NA,TRBJ2-3,TRBV11-2,TGTGCCAGCACCCGAAGCACAGATACGCAGTATTTT,CASTRSTDTQYF
few,TRBD1,TRBJ2-6,TRBV10-3,TGTGCCATCAGGGGGGACAGGCAGCAACTTGGGGCCAACGTCCTGACTTTC,CAIRGDRQQLGANVLTF
NA,NA,TRBJ2-2,TRBV7-8,TGTGCCAGCAGCTTGGGAAATTCCGGGGTCACCGGGGAGCTGTTTTTT,CASSLGNSGVTGELFF
few,TRBD2,TRBJ2-3,TRBV3-1,TGTGCCAGCAGCCAGACTAGCGGGGGCATATCGAATACGCAGTATTTT,CASSQTSGGISNTQYF
NA,NA,TRBJ1-5,TRBV7-8,TGTGCCAGCAGCTTAGGTGGGCAGCCCCTTAGCAATCAGCCCCAGCATTTT,CASSLGGQPLSNQPQHF
many,TRBD1,TRBJ1-1,TRBV5-1,TGCGCCAGCAGCTCTCGATACAGGGGAGGGACTGAAGCTTTCTTT,CASSSRYRGGTEAFF
many,TRBD1,TRBJ2-5,TRBV19,TGTGCCAGTGGGCAGGGGGATGGCGAGACCCAGTACTTC,CASGQGDGETQYF
many,NA,TRBJ2-7,TRBV13,TGTGCCAGCAGACTCGCCGGGGGTAGCTCCTACGAGCAGTACTTC,CASRLAGGSSYEQYF
NA,NA,TRBJ1-5,TRBV4-2,TGTGCCAGCAGCCAAGGGCAGGCGGGCTTGGGGCAGCCCCAGCATTTT,CASSQGQAGLGQPQHF
many,NA,TRBJ2-3,TRBV5-1,TGCGCCAGCAGCTTTGAGCGGAGCACAGATACGCAGTATTTT,CASSFERSTDTQYF
few,TRBD1,TRBJ2-3,TRBV2,TGTGCCAGCAGTGATTGGACAGGGGACACAGATACGCAGTATTTT,CASSDWTGDTDTQYF
NA,TRBD1,TRBJ1-2,TRBV28,TGTGCCAGCATCCCATTGACAGGGGGCCCCAACTATGGCTACACCTTC,CASIPLTGGPNYGYTF
many,TRBD2,TRBJ2-5,TRBV5-1,TGCGCCAGCAGCTTGGCCTCGGGACTAGCGGTCCAAGAGACCCAGTACTTC,CASSLASGLAVQETQYF
NA,NA,TRBJ2-2,TRBV12-3/TRBV12-4,TGTGCCAGCAGTCCAGACAGTTACACCGGGGAGCTGTTTTTT,CASSPDSYTGELFF
many,NA,TRBJ2-1,TRBV7-9,TGTGCCAGCAGCCTAACTAGCCTCTCTACGGATGAGCAGTTCTTC,CASSLTSLSTDEQFF
many,TRBD2,TRBJ2-1,TRBV11-2,TGTGCCAGCAGCCCCTCTAGCGGGGTTTCCTACAATGAGCAGTTCTTC,CASSPSSGVSYNEQFF
many,TRBD2,TRBJ2-7,TRBV29-1,TGCGCTGGGGGACTAGGAAGTTACGAGCAGTACTTC,CAGGLGSYEQYF
many,NA,TRBJ1-6,TRBV9,TGTGCCAGCAGCGTGGGGCAGAATAATTCACCCCTCCACTTT,CASSVGQNNSPLHF
few,NA,TRBJ1-1,TRBV5-6,TGTGCCAGCAGCTTGGGACAGGAGCCTGAAGCTTTCTTT,CASSLGQEPEAFF
many,NA,TRBJ1-1,TRBV5-4,TGTGCCAGCAGCCTGAGGGAGACTGAAGCTTTCTTT,CASSLRETEAFF
many,TRBD2,TRBJ2-3,TRBV10-3,TGTGCCATCAGTGTCCCTAGCGGGATAACAGATACGCAGTATTTT,CAISVPSGITDTQYF
many,NA,TRBJ2-5,TRBV20-1,TGCAGTGCGTATGATTGGGCATCGGGGAAGACCCAGTACTTC,CSAYDWASGKTQYF
NA,NA,TRBJ1-1,TRBV6-5,TGTGCCAGCAGTTACTCGAGAGGGGTCAACACTGAAGCTTTCTTT,CASSYSRGVNTEAFF
few,TRBD2,TRBJ2-1,TRBV13,TGTGCCAGCAGCTTATTGAGCGGGGATGAGCAGTTCTTC,CASSLLSGDEQFF